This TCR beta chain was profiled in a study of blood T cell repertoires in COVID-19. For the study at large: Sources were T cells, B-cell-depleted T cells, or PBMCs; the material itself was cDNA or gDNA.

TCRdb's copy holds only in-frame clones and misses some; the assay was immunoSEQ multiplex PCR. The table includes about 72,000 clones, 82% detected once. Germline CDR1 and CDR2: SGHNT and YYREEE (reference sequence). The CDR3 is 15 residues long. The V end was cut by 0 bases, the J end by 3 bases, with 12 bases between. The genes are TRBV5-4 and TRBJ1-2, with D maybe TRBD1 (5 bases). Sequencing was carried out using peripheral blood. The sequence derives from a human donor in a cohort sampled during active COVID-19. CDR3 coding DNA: TGTGCCAGCAGCTTGGGCCAGCAGGGTCACTATGGCTACACCTTC. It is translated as CASSLGQQGHYGYTF.